The subject of this entry is one T cell receptor beta chain. Its antigen is still unknown. The data originate from a study of cytotoxic CD8 clonotypes in ibrutinib-treated CLL. Study-level information: Partial response was seen in some 24 patients and complete response in 2; after median about six years, approximately 14 stayed remitted, some 12 progressed. On average, each sample had about 250,000 productive templates and 94,082 productive rearrangements.

Study results and caveats: The study found public clonotypes uncommon, contracting or stable on treatment. Clonality increased at ibrutinib response and stayed stable in sustained remission. At progression, however, it fell back toward baseline.

The V and J ends lost 2 bases and 2 bases, in that order; junction bases with no gene match: 4. CDR1 is SGHAT and CDR2 is FQNNGV in the germline V gene. This CDR3 has 15 amino acids. Method: immunoSEQ multiplex PCR; TCRdb's copy keeps in-frame clones and lacks some. Among approximately 350,000 clones listed, 67% were seen once. This specimen was PBMCs, taken after 36 months of ibrutinib treatment. The receptor's source is a human donor with chronic lymphocytic leukemia. The V gene is TRBV11-2, the J gene TRBJ1-2; 8 bases fit TRBD1. CDR3 bases: TGTGCCAGCAGCTTATCGCCAGGGGGCAACTATGGCTACACCTTC. Translation gives CASSLSPGGNYGYTF.